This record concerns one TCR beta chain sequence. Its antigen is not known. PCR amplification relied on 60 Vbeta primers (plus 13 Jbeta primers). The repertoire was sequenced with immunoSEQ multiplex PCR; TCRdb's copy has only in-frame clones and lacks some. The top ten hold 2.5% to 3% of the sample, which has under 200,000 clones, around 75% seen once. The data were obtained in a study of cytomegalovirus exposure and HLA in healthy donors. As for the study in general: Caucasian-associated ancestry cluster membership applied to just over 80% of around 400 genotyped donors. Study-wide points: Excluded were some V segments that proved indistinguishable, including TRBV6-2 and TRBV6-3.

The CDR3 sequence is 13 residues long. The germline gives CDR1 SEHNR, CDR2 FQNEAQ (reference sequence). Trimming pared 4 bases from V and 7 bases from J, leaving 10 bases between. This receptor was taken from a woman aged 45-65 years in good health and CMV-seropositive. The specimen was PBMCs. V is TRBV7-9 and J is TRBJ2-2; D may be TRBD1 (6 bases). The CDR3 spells CASSSTGIGELFF. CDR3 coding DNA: TGTGCCAGCAGCTCGACAGGAATCGGGGAGCTGTTTTTT.